This T cell receptor beta chain comes out of a study of cytomegalovirus exposure and HLA in healthy donors. General study points: TCR beta sequences reportedly predicted the HLA-A and HLA-B alleles of most subjects accurately. The analysis excluded some indistinguishable V segments, including TRBV6-2 and TRBV6-3.

Germline CDR1 ENHRY, CDR2 SYGVKD. This CDR3 contains 17 residues. The junction had 8 bases not matched to a gene; V was cut back by 0 bases and J by 3 bases. Amplification used 60 Vbeta primers and 13 Jbeta primers. In the authors' methods: A later analysis tallied 65 million to 85 million unique TCR beta chains, about 9.9 million of them shared. Clones were sequenced by immunoSEQ multiplex PCR, and TCRdb holds only the in-frame ones, with some missing. V, J and clone size are taken as reported in that table, and D and trimming were inferred from the DNA itself. The sample data list about 79,000 clones. To note about this clone: Its specificity is unknown.

This chain connects TRBV10-3 to TRBJ2-1, with TRBD2 identical over 7 bases. Input material: PBMCs. This receptor was taken from a man aged 25 to 45 in good health and CMV-seronegative. The CDR3 DNA reads as TGTGCCATCAGTGAGTCCCGGGTGGGGGGGTTCTACAATGAGCAGTTCTTC. The encoded protein is CAISESRVGGFYNEQFF.